This T cell receptor beta chain was recovered during a study of T cells expressing NK-cell markers. Points from the study as a whole: Clones of NKG2C+ T cells that had expanded were of unclear HCMV specificity.

As for this clonotype: The antigen is unknown.

TCRdb re-called the 5' RACE reads; every CDR3 protein appears as one record, without DNA. The sample has under 600,000 distinct CDR3 sequences; the top ten hold around 1.4%. Sequencing was performed on blood T cells: a sorted CD56 or NKG2C T cell subset, CD4+ or CD8+ T cells, or bulk PBMC T cells (not recorded which). This TCR derives from a woman between 50 and 59 years old in good health.

The chain's CDR3 is CASSPRGGRVVGRDSGNTIYF. The chain links TRBV5-1 to TRBJ1-3; as DNA is missing, the TRBD1 call by TCRdb cannot be tested. Germline CDR1 is SGHRS and CDR2 is YFSETQ. The CDR3 runs to 21 residues. The full variable domain, rest sourced from reference TRBV5-1 and TRBJ1-3, is KAGVTQTPRYLIKTRGQQVTLSCSPISGHRSVSWYQQTPGQGLQFLFEYFSETQRNKGNFPGRFSGRQFSNSRSEMNVSTLELGDSALYLCASSPRGGRVVGRDSGNTIYFGEGSWLTVV.